The clone carrying this TCR beta chain was observed a few times. This sample was included in a study of early T cells in non-severe SARS-CoV-2 infection. The V gene's germline CDR1 is SEHNR and CDR2 FQNEAQ (reference sequence). The CDR3 extends over 18 amino acids. V was clipped by 1 base and J by 7 bases, with 23 bases between them. Unique molecular identifiers tagged individual cDNA molecules. Via MiXCR, TCRdb re-called the 5' RACE reads, giving one row per CDR3 protein. The sample includes about 64,000 distinct CDR3 sequences, about 4.9% of them seen just once. V gene TRBV7-9 combines with J gene TRBJ2-1; D may be TRBD2 (5 bases). This receptor was obtained from an adult who was a healthcare worker with PCR-confirmed SARS-CoV-2 infection or an uninfected control (not recorded which). Input material: whole blood. The CDR3 DNA sequence: TGTGCCAGCAGCTTAGAGTTTGAATTTTGGACCCCGGGGAATGAGCAGTTCTTC. Translated: CASSLEFEFWTPGNEQFF.